Below are 16 T cell receptor beta chains sequenced from a single sample in a study of beta chain bispecific antibodies for T cell cancers. T cells were expanded from blood mononuclear cells for 3 to 4 days with anti-CD3 OKT3 or CD3/CD28 beads. TCRdb reanalysed the 5' RACE reads using MiXCR and keeps one entry per CDR3 protein. Altogether 20,000 or so distinct CDR3 sequences are present, approximately 2.6% being singletons, with the ten largest covering about 30%. Points from the study as a whole: In these mixed samples, most targeted TRBV reads derived from the leukemia cell line.

Which antigens these TCRs recognize remains unknown. Input material: healthy donor T cells cultured with leukemia cells. These TCRs come from a human donor in good health. Some clones in this sample may be carry-over from other donors' samples.

This clonotype appeared a few times. This chain connects TRBV9 to TRBJ2-5, with D perhaps assigned TRBD1 or TRBD2 (6 bases each). CDR3 length: 14 amino acids. Trimming stripped 4 bases from V and 1 base from J, with 11 bases between. CDR1 and CDR2 (germline): SGDLS, YYNGEE. In DNA, the CDR3 is TGTGCCAGCAGCCGCGAGGGGGGCCAAGAGACCCAGTACTTC. Its protein is CASSREGGQETQYF.

This clonotype was detected many times. This chain connects TRBV28 to TRBJ2-2; TRBD1 aligns across 7 bases. The CDR3 has 15 residues. Unmatched junction bases numbered 13, after V lost 9 bases and J lost 6 bases. Germline V lookup: CDR1 MDHEN, CDR2 SYDVKM. CDR3 loop: CASSYRGFLAGELFF. The CDR3 DNA reads TGTGCCAGTTCATACAGGGGCTTTCTTGCCGGGGAGCTGTTTTTT.

There are many counts of this clonotype. The chain employs TRBV11-2 and TRBJ2-4; D unclear. Germline V CDR1 and CDR2: SGHAT, FQNNGV. The CDR3 spans 13 residues. V gave up 4 bases and J gave up 0 bases, with 4 bases separating them. The CDR3 reads CASSSAAKNIQYF. The CDR3 DNA reads TGTGCCAGCAGCTCCGCAGCCAAAAACATTCAGTACTTC.

This clonotype was found a few times. This sequence joins TRBV18 and TRBJ2-1, with a weak D call TRBD1 (7 bases). The V and J ends lost 3 bases and 4 bases respectively, with 22 bases between them. This CDR3 has 18 amino acids. Germline V lookup: CDR1 KGHSH, CDR2 LQKENI. The CDR3 loop is CASSPVSQGGTRYNEQFF. CDR3 coding DNA: TGTGCCAGCTCACCGGTTTCCCAGGGGGGTACGAGGTACAATGAGCAGTTCTTC. Based on the CDR3 plus reference TRBV18 and TRBJ2-1, the full variable domain is NAGVMQNPRHLVRRRGQEARLRCSPMKGHSHVYWYRQLPEEGLKFMVYLQKENIIDESGMPKERFSAEFPKEGPSILRIQQVVRGDSAAYFCASSPVSQGGTRYNEQFFGPGTRLTVL.

In this sample, this clonotype turned up many times. This chain links TRBV5-1 with TRBJ2-7, with TRBD1 matching over 9 bases. The CDR3 spans 15 residues. Per the germline V gene, CDR1 is SGHRS and CDR2 is YFSETQ. The V segment lost 3 bases and the J segment 0 bases; nucleotides outside the gene matches: 4. The CDR3 DNA follows: TGCGCCAGCAGCTCGGACAGGGGCGCCTCCTACGAGCAGTACTTC. Residues: CASSSDRGASYEQYF.

This clonotype was seen repeatedly, ten times or more. The V call is TRBV25-1, the J call TRBJ1-4; D call uncertain. CDR1 is MGHDK and CDR2 is SYGVNS in the germline V gene. The CDR3 runs 15 residues. Deletions cut 1 base from V and 8 bases from J, with 14 bases between. The CDR3 nucleotides read TGTGCCAGCAGTGAATCCCGACGGTGTTGCGAAAAACTGTTTTTT. This encodes CASSESRRCCEKLFF.

Many counts were recorded for this clonotype. The rearrangement links TRBV27 to TRBJ2-2; D possibly corresponds to TRBD2 (5 bases). The CDR3 length is 11 residues. From germline, CDR1 is MNHEY and CDR2 SMNVEV (reference sequence). Trimming pared 6 bases from V and 10 bases from J, leaving 9 bases between. CDR3 DNA: TGTGCCAGCAGGTCAGGACTGGAGCTGTTTTTT. Translating gives CASRSGLELFF.

In this sample, this clonotype turned up a few times. V usage is TRBV6-5 and J usage is TRBJ1-5, with D perhaps TRBD1 (5 bases). Germline CDR1 is MNHEY and CDR2 is SVGAGI. The CDR3 is 14 amino acids. V lost 5 bases, J lost 4 bases, and 12 bases lay in between. This chain's CDR3 is CASSGTAGNQPQHF. CDR3 coding DNA: TGTGCCAGCAGTGGGACGGCTGGGAATCAGCCCCAGCATTTT.

Within the sample, this clonotype is medium-sized. One end of the junction varies from germline; a read error may be responsible. The chain links TRBV9 to TRBJ1-1, with D unclear. CDR1 is SGDLS and CDR2 is YYNGEE in the germline V gene. The CDR3 totals 13 residues. The CDR3 region has the DNA TGTGCCAGTAGCGAACTTTCGAACACTGAAGCTTTCTTT. Translation gives CASSELSNTEAFF.

In its sample, this clonotype was seen many times. The rearrangement uses TRBV7-3 and TRBJ2-1; tentative D call: TRBD1 (5 bases). The germline CDR1 and CDR2 sequences are SGHTA and FQGTGA. The V end was cut by 2 bases, the J end by 4 bases, with 6 bases between. The CDR3 is 13 residues long. In DNA, the CDR3 is TGTGCCAGCAGCTTAGGGGCTTACAATGAGCAGTTCTTC. Translating it yields CASSLGAYNEQFF.

The table lists this clonotype with many counts. The chain has TRBV28 and TRBJ2-7; D gene ambiguous. Deletions cut 3 bases from V and 2 bases from J, with 14 bases between. Germline CDR1 is MDHEN and CDR2 is SYDVKM. CDR3 size: 15 residues. DNA of the CDR3: TGTGCCAGCAGTTTGAATGTGTGGGCTACCTACGAGCAGTACTTC. Translated, it gives CASSLNVWATYEQYF.

This clonotype was recorded at least ten times. The chain employs TRBV15 and TRBJ2-7, with D perhaps TRBD1 (6 bases). CDR3 size: 15 residues. Trimming took off 6 bases at V and 2 bases at J, with 17 bases between the two ends. CDR1 is LNHNV and CDR2 is YYDKDF in the germline V gene (reference sequence). CDR3: CATSSETGLTYEQYF. The CDR3 DNA reads as TGTGCCACCAGTTCAGAGACAGGATTAACCTACGAGCAGTACTTC.

This clonotype appeared many times. The chain carries TRBV12-3 or TRBV12-4 and TRBJ1-1; no clear D. V lost 4 bases and J lost 4, with 10 bases in between. The length of the CDR3 is 13 residues. CDR3 in DNA: TGTGCCAGCAGTTCCTACAGAGCCACTGAAGCTTTCTTT. This codes for CASSSYRATEAFF.

This clonotype was recorded at least ten times. The chain employs TRBV27 and TRBJ1-1, with D unclear. The CDR3 totals 13 residues. The germline V and J ends were trimmed by 3 bases and 2 bases, with 7 bases remaining between them. From germline, CDR1 is MNHEY and CDR2 SMNVEV (reference sequence). The CDR3, as DNA: TGTGCCAGCAGTTTCAACCGAAACACTGAAGCTTTCTTT. It codes for CASSFNRNTEAFF.

This clonotype was counted many times. The chain combines TRBV7-9 with TRBJ2-7; TRBD1 agrees at 7 bases. CDR3 size: 17 residues. Germline CDR1 reads SEHNR; CDR2 reads FQNEAQ (reference sequence). V lost 5 bases to trimming and J lost 5 bases; unmatched junction nucleotides: 18. CDR3 protein: CASSPYTMRGRWDEQYF. For the CDR3, the DNA is TGTGCCAGCAGCCCGTATACAATGAGGGGGCGGTGGGACGAGCAGTACTTC.

This clonotype was observed many times. The chain uses TRBV3-1 and TRBJ1-1; D not certain. The germline gives CDR1 LGHDT, CDR2 YNNKEL (reference sequence). This CDR3 region has 14 residues. The ends were cut back, 4 bases at V and 0 bases at J, with 9 bases in the middle. The CDR3 spells CASSLAQVNTEAFF. The CDR3 DNA sequence: TGTGCCAGCAGCCTCGCCCAGGTGAACACTGAAGCTTTCTTT. Filled out from reference TRBV3-1 and TRBJ1-1, the complete variable domain reads DTAVSQTPKYLVTQMGNDKSIKCEQNLGHDTMYWYKQDSKKFLKIMFSYNNKELIINETVPNRFSPKSPDKAHLNLHINSLELGDSAVYFCASSLAQVNTEAFFGQGTRLTVV.